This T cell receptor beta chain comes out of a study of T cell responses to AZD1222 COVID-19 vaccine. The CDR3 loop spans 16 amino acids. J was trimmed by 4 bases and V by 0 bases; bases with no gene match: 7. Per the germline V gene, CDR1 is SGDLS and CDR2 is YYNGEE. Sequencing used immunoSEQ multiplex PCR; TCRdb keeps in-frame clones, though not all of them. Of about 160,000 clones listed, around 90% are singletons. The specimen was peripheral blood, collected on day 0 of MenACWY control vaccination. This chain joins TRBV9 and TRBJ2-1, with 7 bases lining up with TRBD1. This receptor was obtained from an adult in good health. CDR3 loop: CASSVVSQGVYNEQFF. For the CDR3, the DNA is TGTGCCAGCAGCGTAGTCTCTCAGGGGGTTTACAATGAGCAGTTCTTC.